This entry lists 5 T cell receptor beta chains sequenced from one sample in a study of blood T cells in healthy people across ages. It was with a sample-barcoded 5' primer and a J-beta primer mix that a second PCR of roughly 7 to 12 cycles was run. MiXCR, run by TCRdb on the 5' RACE reads, gives a single entry per CDR3 protein. Here the sample spans approximately 850,000 distinct CDR3 sequences, 40% to 50% being singletons. The sequencing input was blood. The receptors derive from a man between 60 and 75 years old in good health.

The chain has TRBV4-1 and TRBJ1-2; 9 bases fit TRBD1. J was trimmed by 4 bases and V by 9 bases; bases with no gene match: 15. CDR3 length: 16 amino acids. CDR1 and CDR2 from the germline V gene are MGHRA and YSYEKL. The CDR3 loop is CARSRGQGNLFYGYTF. In DNA, the CDR3 is TGCGCCAGAAGTCGTGGACAGGGGAATCTCTTCTATGGCTACACCTTC.

V gene TRBV5-1 combines with J gene TRBJ2-5; D is perhaps TRBD2 (6 bases). The CDR3 contains 14 residues. In germline, CDR1 is SGHRS, CDR2 YFSETQ. The V end was cut by 4 bases, the J end by 2 bases, with 12 bases between. This CDR3 is CASSDGSRQETQYF. CDR3 nucleotides: TGCGCCAGCAGCGACGGGAGTCGGCAAGAGACCCAGTACTTC.

The table lists this clonotype with many counts. The rearrangement links TRBV4-3 to TRBJ2-4; the D gene is possibly TRBD2 (7 bases). The CDR3 contains 19 residues. In germline, CDR1 is LGHNA, CDR2 YSLEER. Trimming took off 0 bases at V and 0 bases at J, with 18 bases between the two ends. CDR3 amino acids: CASSQDFAGATLAKNIQYF. CDR3 DNA sequence: TGCGCCAGCAGCCAAGATTTCGCGGGGGCTACCCTAGCCAAAAACATTCAGTACTTC.

The genes are TRBV10-3 and TRBJ2-7; D perhaps matches TRBD2 (6 bases). Trimming took 6 bases from V and 4 from J, leaving 10 bases between them. The V gene's germline CDR1 is ENHRY and CDR2 SYGVKD. The CDR3 covers 12 residues. CDR3 region: CAISVGGYEQYF. CDR3 DNA sequence: TGTGCCATCAGCGTGGGGGGTTACGAGCAGTACTTC.

This clonotype was observed a few times. The chain employs TRBV20-1 and TRBJ2-7; D call uncertain. Germline values: CDR1 DFQATT, CDR2 SNEGSKA (reference sequence). This CDR3 comprises 12 residues. V was trimmed by 5 bases and J by 5 bases, leaving 13 bases between them. CDR3 sequence (DNA): TGCAGTGCTGACCTTACCACGGACGAGCAGTACTTC. It yields the protein CSADLTTDEQYF.